This entry is about one T cell receptor beta chain. The CDR3 totals 13 residues. With 4 bases removed from V and 4 bases from J, the gap between germline ends came to 10 bases. Germline V gene lookup returns CDR1 SGDLS and CDR2 YYNGEE. Tumor areas were macrodissected from roughly five deparaffinized, unstained approximately 10 um sections guided by marked H&E slides. This entry is derived from a study of T cells in lung cancer brain metastases. Using immunoSEQ multiplex PCR, the repertoire was profiled, and TCRdb retains in-frame clones only, with some absent. Of about 2,500 clones in the sample, just over 90% were seen once.

The chain has TRBV9 and TRBJ2-3; no clear D gene. Sequencing was done on a sample of tumor tissue from a brain metastasis. This TCR derives from a man in his 70s with non-small cell lung cancer that had spread to the brain. As DNA, the CDR3 is TGTGCCAGCAGCCCTTCCGCTCCAGATACGCAGTATTTT. This encodes CASSPSAPDTQYF.